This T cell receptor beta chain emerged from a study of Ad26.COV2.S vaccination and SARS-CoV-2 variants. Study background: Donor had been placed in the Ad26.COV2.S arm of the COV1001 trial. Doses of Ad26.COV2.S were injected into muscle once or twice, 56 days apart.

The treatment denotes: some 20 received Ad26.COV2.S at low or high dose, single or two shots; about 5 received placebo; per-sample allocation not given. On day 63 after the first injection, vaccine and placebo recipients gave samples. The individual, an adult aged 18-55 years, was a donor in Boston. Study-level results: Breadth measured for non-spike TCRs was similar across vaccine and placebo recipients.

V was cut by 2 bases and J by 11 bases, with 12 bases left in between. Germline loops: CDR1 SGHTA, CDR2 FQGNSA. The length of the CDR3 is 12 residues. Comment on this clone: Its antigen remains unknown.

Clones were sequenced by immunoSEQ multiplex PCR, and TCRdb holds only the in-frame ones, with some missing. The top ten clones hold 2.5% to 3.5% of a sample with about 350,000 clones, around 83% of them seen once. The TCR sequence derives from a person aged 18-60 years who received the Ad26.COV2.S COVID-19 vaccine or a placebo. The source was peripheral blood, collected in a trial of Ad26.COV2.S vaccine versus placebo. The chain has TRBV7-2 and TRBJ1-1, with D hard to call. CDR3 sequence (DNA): TGTGCCAGCAGCTTACTGAGGGCGGACGCTTTCTTT. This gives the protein CASSLLRADAFF.